This is a list of T cell receptor beta chains from one sample in a study of cytomegalovirus exposure and HLA in healthy donors. Produced via immunoSEQ multiplex PCR; TCRdb's table is partial and in-frame only. This sample's clone table lists tens of thousands of clones. Sequencing was carried out using PBMCs. The receptors here all came from a middle-aged man in good health and CMV-seronegative. CDR3s include the opening cysteine and the closing phenylalanine or tryptophan. A D gene is named only where the DNA matches it firmly. Only some rows state a clone size, as once, few, many or a class for expanded clones.

j_call: TRBJ2-7
v_call: TRBV4-2
d_call: TRBD2
clone_size: -
cdr3_nt: TGTGCCAGCAGCCAAGAAATAGCGGGAGTTGACGAGCAGTACTTC
cdr3_aa: CASSQEIAGVDEQYF

j_call: TRBJ2-2
v_call: TRBV5-4
d_call: -
clone_size: -
cdr3_nt: TGTGCCAGCAGCGTCGGGATCGGCGCCGGGGAGCTGTTTTTT
cdr3_aa: CASSVGIGAGELFF

j_call: TRBJ2-1
v_call: TRBV6-5
d_call: -
clone_size: -
cdr3_nt: TGTGCCAGCAGACGCGACAGCCAACCCGACAATGAGCAGTTCTTC
cdr3_aa: CASRRDSQPDNEQFF

j_call: TRBJ2-5
v_call: TRBV25-1
d_call: TRBD2
clone_size: -
cdr3_nt: TGTGCCAGCAGTATAACTAGCGACCAAGAGACCCAGTACTTC
cdr3_aa: CASSITSDQETQYF

j_call: TRBJ2-3
v_call: TRBV6-1
d_call: TRBD2
clone_size: -
cdr3_nt: TGTGCCAGCAGTGAAACTAGCGGGAGGCCAGATACGCAGTATTTT
cdr3_aa: CASSETSGRPDTQYF

j_call: TRBJ1-1
v_call: TRBV5-1
d_call: -
clone_size: -
cdr3_nt: TGCGCCAGCAGCTTGGATTACGGTTCGACTGAAGCTTTCTTT
cdr3_aa: CASSLDYGSTEAFF

j_call: TRBJ2-2
v_call: TRBV12-5
d_call: TRBD2
clone_size: -
cdr3_nt: TGTGCTAGTGGTTTCGGTCTAGCGGGAGGTGTCACCGGGGAGCTGTTTTTT
cdr3_aa: CASGFGLAGGVTGELFF

j_call: TRBJ1-5
v_call: TRBV19
d_call: -
clone_size: -
cdr3_nt: TGTGCCAGTAGAACCCGCTACCCGGGACAATCAATTGTTTTGCCCCAGCATTTT
cdr3_aa: CASRTRYPGQSIVLPQHF

j_call: TRBJ1-2
v_call: TRBV6-1
d_call: -
clone_size: -
cdr3_nt: TGTGCCACCTCACCAGGGGTGGAGTACTATGGCTACACCTTC
cdr3_aa: CATSPGVEYYGYTF

j_call: TRBJ2-5
v_call: TRBV7-3
d_call: -
clone_size: -
cdr3_nt: TGTGCCAGCAGCTTATCTGGGCCGGGGGAGACCCAGTACTTC
cdr3_aa: CASSLSGPGETQYF

j_call: TRBJ2-7
v_call: TRBV28
d_call: TRBD2
clone_size: -
cdr3_nt: TGTGCCAGCTCGGTATTAGCGGGCGAGCAGTACTTC
cdr3_aa: CASSVLAGEQYF

j_call: TRBJ1-2
v_call: TRBV19
d_call: -
clone_size: -
cdr3_nt: TGTGCCAGTAGTATAGGGAGGGGTGGTGGCTATGGCTACACCTTC
cdr3_aa: CASSIGRGGGYGYTF

j_call: TRBJ2-1
v_call: TRBV5-1
d_call: TRBD1
clone_size: -
cdr3_nt: TGCGCCAGCAGCGCCGGGACAGGTTACAATGAGCAGTTCTTC
cdr3_aa: CASSAGTGYNEQFF

j_call: TRBJ2-1
v_call: TRBV4-3
d_call: TRBD1
clone_size: -
cdr3_nt: TGCGCCAGCAGCCGATGGACAGGGCCTACTATCTCCTACAATGAGCAGTTCTTC
cdr3_aa: CASSRWTGPTISYNEQFF

j_call: TRBJ2-5
v_call: TRBV30
d_call: TRBD1
clone_size: -
cdr3_nt: TGTGCCTGGAGCTTGCAGGGGGAAGAGACCCAGTACTTC
cdr3_aa: CAWSLQGEETQYF

j_call: TRBJ1-4
v_call: TRBV10-3
d_call: TRBD1
clone_size: -
cdr3_nt: TGTGCCTCGGGACAGGGATCGACTAATGAAAAACTGTTTTTT
cdr3_aa: CASGQGSTNEKLFF

j_call: TRBJ1-2
v_call: TRBV5-8
d_call: -
clone_size: -
cdr3_nt: TGTGCCAGCAGCCTGGGGGGGCAGAACTATGGCTACACCTTC
cdr3_aa: CASSLGGQNYGYTF

j_call: TRBJ1-2
v_call: TRBV30
d_call: TRBD1
clone_size: -
cdr3_nt: TGTGCCTGCCCGGGACAGGGCATCGGCTACACCTTC
cdr3_aa: CACPGQGIGYTF

j_call: TRBJ2-1
v_call: TRBV6-5
d_call: -
clone_size: -
cdr3_nt: TGTGCCAGCAGGTCCCCCGGGTTGGTCCACGAGCAGTTCTTC
cdr3_aa: CASRSPGLVHEQFF

j_call: TRBJ2-7
v_call: TRBV7-2
d_call: TRBD2
clone_size: -
cdr3_nt: TGTGCCAGCAGCTTCCGGACTAGCGGGGGGGGGAGCTACGAGCAGTACTTC
cdr3_aa: CASSFRTSGGGSYEQYF

j_call: TRBJ2-1
v_call: TRBV18
d_call: -
clone_size: -
cdr3_nt: TGTGCCAGCTCACCTGAGTCGTCCCCCTACAATGAGCAGTTCTTC
cdr3_aa: CASSPESSPYNEQFF

j_call: TRBJ1-4
v_call: TRBV5-1
d_call: TRBD1
clone_size: -
cdr3_nt: TGCGCCAGCAGCCGCGGACAGGCCTCTAATGAAAAACTGTTTTTT
cdr3_aa: CASSRGQASNEKLFF

j_call: TRBJ2-7
v_call: TRBV30
d_call: TRBD1
clone_size: -
cdr3_nt: TGTGCCTGGAGTTCCGGGACAGGGCTGTACGAGCAGTACTTC
cdr3_aa: CAWSSGTGLYEQYF

j_call: TRBJ2-1
v_call: TRBV5-1
d_call: TRBD2
clone_size: -
cdr3_nt: TGCGCCAGCAGCCCACTAGCGGGAGGGCCCGATGAGCAGTTCTTC
cdr3_aa: CASSPLAGGPDEQFF

j_call: TRBJ2-3
v_call: TRBV5-1
d_call: TRBD1
clone_size: -
cdr3_nt: TGCGCCAGCAGCTTGGAGGGACAGGGCACAGATACGCAGTATTTT
cdr3_aa: CASSLEGQGTDTQYF

j_call: TRBJ2-3
v_call: TRBV4-1
d_call: TRBD2
clone_size: -
cdr3_nt: TGCGCCAGCAGCCAAGGACTAGCGACAGATACGCAGTATTTT
cdr3_aa: CASSQGLATDTQYF

j_call: TRBJ2-3
v_call: TRBV14
d_call: TRBD2
clone_size: -
cdr3_nt: TGTGCCAGCAGCCAAGTTGCCAGCGGGAGAGCAGATACGCAGTATTTT
cdr3_aa: CASSQVASGRADTQYF

j_call: TRBJ2-3
v_call: TRBV6-5
d_call: TRBD1
clone_size: -
cdr3_nt: TGTGCCAGCTCCGGGACAGGGATCACAGATACGCAGTATTTT
cdr3_aa: CASSGTGITDTQYF

j_call: TRBJ2-2
v_call: TRBV4-3
d_call: TRBD2
clone_size: -
cdr3_nt: TGCGCCAGCAGCCAGGTTTTGGGACTAGCGGGAGCAGTGCGCACCGGGGAGCTGTTTTTT
cdr3_aa: CASSQVLGLAGAVRTGELFF

j_call: TRBJ2-1
v_call: TRBV12-5
d_call: TRBD1
clone_size: -
cdr3_nt: TGTGCTAGTGCCCCGGGACAGGGGTTCTACAATGAGCAGTTCTTC
cdr3_aa: CASAPGQGFYNEQFF

j_call: TRBJ1-2
v_call: TRBV7-2
d_call: TRBD1
clone_size: -
cdr3_nt: TGTGCCAGCAGCCCTCCCCGGGGCAGGGGGCGTGGCGATGGCTACACCTTC
cdr3_aa: CASSPPRGRGRGDGYTF

j_call: TRBJ1-3
v_call: TRBV21-1
d_call: -
clone_size: -
cdr3_nt: TGTGCCAGCAGCCTCAAAGAGGCCCTAAACACCATATATTTT
cdr3_aa: CASSLKEALNTIYF

j_call: TRBJ2-7
v_call: TRBV30
d_call: TRBD2
clone_size: -
cdr3_nt: TGTGCCTGGAGGGGGACTAGCCTAGGGGAGCAGTACTTC
cdr3_aa: CAWRGTSLGEQYF

j_call: TRBJ1-1
v_call: TRBV6-5
d_call: -
clone_size: -
cdr3_nt: TGTGCCAGCAGTTACCTCCGTGGCAGCGCGATTGAAGCTTTCTTT
cdr3_aa: CASSYLRGSAIEAFF

j_call: TRBJ2-2
v_call: TRBV19
d_call: -
clone_size: -
cdr3_nt: TGTGCCAGTAGTAAATCCCACACCACCGGGGAGCTGTTTTTT
cdr3_aa: CASSKSHTTGELFF

j_call: TRBJ1-1
v_call: TRBV6-1
d_call: TRBD1
clone_size: -
cdr3_nt: TGTGCCAGCAGTGCCCACAGGGGGCGAGACACTGAAGCTTTCTTT
cdr3_aa: CASSAHRGRDTEAFF

j_call: TRBJ2-7
v_call: TRBV6-5
d_call: -
clone_size: medium-sized
cdr3_nt: TGTGCCAGCAGCCTTAGTAGCGCCTACGAGCAGTACTTC
cdr3_aa: CASSLSSAYEQYF

j_call: TRBJ2-5
v_call: TRBV11-2
d_call: -
clone_size: -
cdr3_nt: TGTGCCAGCAGCTCGAAGAAGGAGTTCTTTCAAGAGACCCAGTACTTC
cdr3_aa: CASSSKKEFFQETQYF

j_call: TRBJ1-2
v_call: TRBV2
d_call: -
clone_size: -
cdr3_nt: TGTGCCAGCAGTGAAAGGCGGGTCCCCGCGTCTAACTATGGCTACACCTTC
cdr3_aa: CASSERRVPASNYGYTF

j_call: TRBJ1-2
v_call: TRBV7-3
d_call: -
clone_size: -
cdr3_nt: TGTGCCAGCAGCTTACATCGCACGGACTATGGCTACACCTTC
cdr3_aa: CASSLHRTDYGYTF

j_call: TRBJ2-7
v_call: TRBV6-5
d_call: -
clone_size: -
cdr3_nt: TGTGCCAGCAGTTTCCTCCAGGGGCGATCTGCCGTGCAGTACTTC
cdr3_aa: CASSFLQGRSAVQYF

j_call: TRBJ2-5
v_call: TRBV4-2
d_call: -
clone_size: -
cdr3_nt: TGTGCCAGCAGCCGGTACAGGGAACAAGAGACCCAGTACTTC
cdr3_aa: CASSRYREQETQYF